These T cell receptor beta chains were read from a single sample in a study of beta chain features in type 1 diabetes. Measured with immunoSEQ multiplex PCR; TCRdb has only the in-frame clones, and not every one. The repertoire consists of over 650,000 clones, with over 12% occurring once and the leading ten covering roughly 0.04%. Sequenced material: naive CD4+ T cells from blood. All receptors derive from a man aged 18 to 30 with type 1 diabetes. Both conserved end residues are part of each CDR3. Each record gives: D gene, clone size, V gene, J gene, CDR3 protein, CDR3 DNA. A D gene is named only where the DNA matches it firmly. The size of a clone is reported for some rows only, either as once, few or many, or as a class for expanded clones.

D: .; size: .; V: TRBV29-1; J: TRBJ2-5; CDR3: CRAGQEETQYF; DNA: TGCAGAGCGGGCCAGGAAGAGACCCAGTACTTC
D: .; size: few; V: TRBV11-2; J: TRBJ2-2; CDR3: CASSLGLAPTGELFF; DNA: TGTGCCAGCAGCTTAGGCTTAGCGCCCACCGGGGAGCTGTTTTTT
D: TRBD1; size: .; V: TRBV10-3; J: TRBJ2-7; CDR3: CAISESGTGGGYEQYF; DNA: TGTGCCATCAGTGAGTCAGGTACAGGGGGAGGATACGAGCAGTACTTC
D: .; size: .; V: TRBV5-6; J: TRBJ2-1; CDR3: CASSLSGANEQFF; DNA: TGTGCCAGCAGCTTGTCCGGGGCAAATGAGCAGTTCTTC
D: .; size: few; V: TRBV25-1; J: TRBJ2-3; CDR3: CASSEVGTDTQYF; DNA: TGTGCCAGCAGTGAGGTCGGGACAGATACGCAGTATTTT
D: .; size: .; V: TRBV5-6; J: TRBJ1-1; CDR3: CASNDTEAFF; DNA: TGTGCCAGCAACGACACTGAAGCTTTCTTT
D: .; size: .; V: TRBV5-6; J: TRBJ1-5; CDR3: CASSLDRGNQPQHF; DNA: TGTGCCAGCAGCTTGGACCGTGGGAATCAGCCCCAGCATTTT
D: TRBD1; size: .; V: TRBV6-5; J: TRBJ2-1; CDR3: CASSYSGQGDNEQFF; DNA: TGTGCCAGCAGTTACTCGGGACAGGGGGACAATGAGCAGTTCTTC
D: TRBD2; size: .; V: TRBV7-9; J: TRBJ2-4; CDR3: CASSSEASGRPLAKNIQYF; DNA: TGTGCCAGCAGCTCGGAAGCTAGCGGGAGGCCGTTAGCCAAAAACATTCAGTACTTC
D: .; size: .; V: TRBV9; J: TRBJ1-5; CDR3: CASSGTGSSNQPQHF; DNA: TGTGCCAGCAGCGGGACGGGGAGTAGCAATCAGCCCCAGCATTTT
D: .; size: .; V: TRBV5-6; J: TRBJ1-2; CDR3: CASSLNVGYTF; DNA: TGTGCCAGCAGCTTGAATGTGGGCTACACCTTC
D: .; size: few; V: TRBV7-2; J: TRBJ1-6; CDR3: CASSLRDTASNSPLHF; DNA: TGTGCCAGCAGCTTAAGGGACACGGCGTCTAATTCACCCCTCCACTTT
D: .; size: .; V: TRBV7-2; J: TRBJ2-3; CDR3: CASSLVDYSTDTQYF; DNA: TGTGCCAGCAGCTTAGTCGACTACAGCACAGATACGCAGTATTTT
D: TRBD2; size: few; V: TRBV7-2; J: TRBJ2-5; CDR3: CASRQGLAETQYF; DNA: TGTGCCAGCAGACAGGGACTAGCCGAGACCCAGTACTTC
D: .; size: .; V: TRBV5-1; J: TRBJ2-1; CDR3: CASSYDLRSYNEQFF; DNA: TGCGCCAGCAGTTACGACCTCCGCTCCTACAATGAGCAGTTCTTC
D: TRBD2; size: few; V: TRBV6-5; J: TRBJ2-2; CDR3: CASRSGTNTGELFF; DNA: TGTGCCAGTAGGAGCGGGACGAACACCGGGGAGCTGTTTTTT
D: .; size: .; V: TRBV30; J: TRBJ1-2; CDR3: CAWEGSSMRYTF; DNA: TGTGCCTGGGAGGGTTCGTCTATGCGGTACACCTTC
D: .; size: .; V: TRBV30; J: TRBJ2-1; CDR3: CAWSPYEQNYNEQFF; DNA: TGTGCCTGGAGTCCCTATGAGCAGAATTACAATGAGCAGTTCTTC
D: TRBD2; size: .; V: TRBV9; J: TRBJ2-2; CDR3: CASSVGLAGSNTGELFF; DNA: TGTGCCAGCAGCGTAGGACTAGCGGGATCGAACACCGGGGAGCTGTTTTTT
D: TRBD2; size: few; V: TRBV7-9; J: TRBJ2-1; CDR3: CASNLRTSNEQFF; DNA: TGTGCCAGCAACCTACGGACTAGCAATGAGCAGTTCTTC
D: .; size: few; V: TRBV6-5; J: TRBJ1-3; CDR3: CASRNTPGNTIYF; DNA: TGTGCCAGCAGAAACACACCTGGAAACACCATATATTTT
D: .; size: .; V: TRBV5-1; J: TRBJ2-1; CDR3: CASSLRNEQFF; DNA: TGCGCCAGCAGCTTGAGGAATGAGCAGTTCTTC
D: .; size: .; V: TRBV7-9; J: TRBJ1-6; CDR3: CASSLARRDSPLHF; DNA: TGTGCCAGCAGCTTAGCCCGGAGGGATTCACCCCTCCACTTT
D: .; size: .; V: TRBV19; J: TRBJ2-1; CDR3: CASSMWPLAPNNEQFF; DNA: TGTGCCAGTAGTATGTGGCCCTTAGCGCCTAACAATGAGCAGTTCTTC
D: TRBD2; size: few; V: TRBV18; J: TRBJ2-5; CDR3: CASSRGLAGLETQYF; DNA: TGTGCCAGCTCACGGGGACTAGCGGGATTGGAGACCCAGTACTTC
D: .; size: few; V: TRBV27; J: TRBJ1-5; CDR3: CASSLLGADQPQHF; DNA: TGTGCCAGCAGTTTATTGGGGGCTGATCAGCCCCAGCATTTT
D: .; size: .; V: TRBV7-2; J: TRBJ2-3; CDR3: CASSAPGLDTQYF; DNA: TGTGCCAGCAGCGCCCCGGGACTCGATACGCAGTATTTT
D: .; size: few; V: TRBV4-3; J: TRBJ1-3; CDR3: CASSQEHTSSGNTIYF; DNA: TGCGCCAGCAGCCAAGAACACACGAGCTCTGGAAACACCATATATTTT
D: .; size: .; V: TRBV20-1; J: TRBJ2-1; CDR3: CSAERNEQFF; DNA: TGCAGTGCTGAACGCAATGAGCAGTTCTTC
D: .; size: few; V: TRBV2; J: TRBJ2-5; CDR3: CASSESSDQETQYF; DNA: TGTGCCAGCAGTGAGTCTAGCGACCAAGAGACCCAGTACTTC
D: TRBD2; size: once; V: TRBV9; J: TRBJ2-3; CDR3: CASSSLAGATDTQYF; DNA: TGTGCCAGCAGCTCACTAGCGGGGGCGACAGATACGCAGTATTTT
D: .; size: few; V: TRBV30; J: TRBJ1-5; CDR3: CAWTEVSNQPQHF; DNA: TGTGCCTGGACAGAAGTTAGCAATCAGCCCCAGCATTTT
D: .; size: .; V: TRBV20-1; J: TRBJ2-1; CDR3: CSGRREQFF; DNA: TGCAGTGGACGAAGGGAACAGTTCTTC